These 19 T cell receptor beta chains share one sample of origin, sequenced in a study of control samples from healthy donors and cancer patients (dated by TCRdb to the early 2020s). Preparation of the library involved the immunoSEQ multiplex PCR assay. The immuneACCESS repertoire file appears here via TCRdb, limited to in-frame rearrangements. These files lack a portion of the clones; in checked studies, under half of the deficit traces to unresolved V genes, and the cause of the others is not known. For this sample there are 64,000 or so clones; more than 85% appear just once. The ten largest clonotypes hold 1.5% to 2% of the sample. Material for sequencing was PBMCs. Receptor source: a man aged 35 to 55 with colorectal cancer.

This clone was counted a single time. The chain links TRBV10-3 to TRBJ2-6; a possible D gene is TRBD2 (5 bases). V lost 6 bases, J lost 0 bases, and 12 bases lay in between. Germline-derived CDR1 and CDR2 are ENHRY and SYGVKD. The CDR3 is 16 residues long. The CDR3 bases are TGTGCCATCAGCGAGGGATTAAGCTCTGGGGCCAACGTCCTGACTTTC. It is translated as CAISEGLSSGANVLTF.

The chain's CDR3 is CASSSSGTGYYEQYF. DNA of the CDR3: TGTGCCAGCAGCAGCTCCGGGACAGGGTACTACGAGCAGTACTTC. The rearrangement links TRBV7-9 to TRBJ2-7, with TRBD1 matching 9 bases. The J segment lost 3 bases and the V segment lost 5 bases, leaving 8 bases of the junction unmatched. The germline V gene encodes CDR1 SEHNR and CDR2 FQNEAQ (reference sequence). CDR3 size: 15 residues.

The chain recombines TRBV19 with TRBJ2-4, with D maybe TRBD2 (7 bases). The CDR3 totals 15 residues. Trimming removed 7 bases from V and 3 bases from J, with 16 bases in between. CDR1 and CDR2 (germline): LNHDA, SQIVND (reference sequence). For the CDR3, the DNA is TGTGCCAGTACCCCGGGCGGGGGCAGCAAAAACATTCAGTACTTC. This gives the protein CASTPGGGSKNIQYF.

This clone occurred once. The V gene is TRBV7-2, the J gene TRBJ2-1; maybe TRBD1 (6 bases). The V gene's germline CDR1 is SGHTA and CDR2 FQGNSA. This CDR3 has 16 residues. Trimming removed 5 bases at V and 7 bases at J, with 21 bases between. CDR3 sequence (DNA): TGTGCCAGCAGCCCCTTCCCCCGACAGGTTGATAATGAGCAGTTCTTC. Amino acid sequence: CASSPFPRQVDNEQFF.

The rearrangement links TRBV10-3 to TRBJ1-5, with D perhaps TRBD1 (5 bases). This CDR3 contains 14 residues. The ends were cut back, 3 bases at V and 6 bases at J, with 12 bases in the middle. The germline gives CDR1 ENHRY, CDR2 SYGVKD. Here the CDR3 reads CAISDGGSGQPQHF. The CDR3 DNA follows: TGTGCCATCAGTGATGGGGGGTCGGGTCAGCCCCAGCATTTT.

This chain uses TRBV5-1 with TRBJ1-2, with D perhaps matching TRBD1 (5 bases). The CDR3 is made up of 16 amino acids. The V gene's germline CDR1 is SGHRS and CDR2 YFSETQ. Trimming removed 4 bases at V and 3 bases at J, with 19 bases between. The CDR3 DNA follows: TGCGCCAGCAGCGTTGGGGGAGTTGGGTCCGACTATGGCTACACCTTC. The encoded protein is CASSVGGVGSDYGYTF. Together with reference TRBV5-1 and TRBJ1-2, the CDR3 gives the full variable domain: KAGVTQTPRYLIKTRGQQVTLSCSPISGHRSVSWYQQTPGQGLQFLFEYFSETQRNKGNFPGRFSGRQFSNSRSEMNVSTLELGDSALYLCASSVGGVGSDYGYTFGSGTRLTVV.

The gene calls are TRBV11-3 and TRBJ1-6, with 9 bases identical to TRBD1. Trimming at V came to 0 bases and at J to 7 bases, leaving 4 bases not matched to a gene. Germline-derived CDR1 and CDR2 are SGHNT and YENEEA. The CDR3 has 16 amino acids. The CDR3 DNA reads TGTGCCAGCAGCTTAGAAGGGACAGGGAGGAATTCACCCCTCCACTTT. Translating gives CASSLEGTGRNSPLHF.

The rearrangement links TRBV27 to TRBJ2-1; TRBD1 agrees at 8 bases. The CDR3 spans 12 residues. The ends lost 6 bases at V and 14 bases at J; junction bases unmatched: 9. The germline CDR1 and CDR2 sequences are MNHEY and SMNVEV (reference sequence). CDR3 sequence (DNA): TGTGCCAGCAGACACGGACAGGGAAGGGAGTTCTTC. Protein sequence: CASRHGQGREFF.

This rearrangement joins TRBV2 to TRBJ1-1; 7 bases match TRBD1. This CDR3 has 13 amino acids. The germline gives CDR1 SNHLY, CDR2 FYNNEI. Germline trimming cut 8 bases from V and 1 base from J; bases unmatched to any gene: 4. CDR3 region: CASGRDRNTEAFF. The DNA of the CDR3 is TGTGCCAGCGGGAGGGACAGGAACACTGAAGCTTTCTTT. Combining the CDR3 with reference TRBV2 and TRBJ1-1 gives the whole variable domain EPEVTQTPSHQVTQMGQEVILRCVPISNHLYFYWYRQILGQKVEFLVSFYNNEISEKSEIFDDQFSVERPDGSNFTLKIRSTKLEDSAMYFCASGRDRNTEAFFGQGTRLTVV.

The V call is TRBV6-2 or TRBV6-3, the J call TRBJ1-5; possibly TRBD1 for D (5 bases). The germline V and J ends were trimmed by 6 bases and 4 bases, with 22 bases remaining between them. The germline V gene has CDR1 MNHEY and CDR2 SVGEGT. CDR3 size: 17 residues. The CDR3 protein is CASSPRPGGMWNQPQHF. The CDR3 DNA sequence: TGTGCCAGCAGCCCACGGCCCGGGGGTATGTGGAATCAGCCCCAGCATTTT.

This clone was found once. The rearrangement uses TRBV7-9 and TRBJ2-3; D is uncertain. The CDR3 runs to 14 residues. Germline CDR1 is SEHNR and CDR2 is FQNEAQ (reference sequence). The V end was cut by 6 bases, the J end by 6 bases, with 16 bases between. CDR3 nucleotides: TGTGCCAGCAGGGGATCCACGGTTACTGATACGCAGTATTTT. Its translation is CASRGSTVTDTQYF. Complete variable domain (other parts from reference TRBV7-9 and TRBJ2-3): DTGVSQNPRHKITKRGQNVTFRCDPISEHNRLYWYRQTLGQGPEFLTYFQNEAQLEKSRLLSDRFSAERPKGSFSTLEIQRTEQGDSAMYLCASRGSTVTDTQYFGPGTRLTVL.

V and J are TRBV18 and TRBJ2-7, with D perhaps matching TRBD2 (6 bases). The germline gives CDR1 KGHSH, CDR2 LQKENI. V shed 10 bases and J shed 3 bases, with 16 bases lying between them. This CDR3 has 13 residues. The CDR3 DNA reads TGTGCCACCACCGCGGGGCTGGGCTACGAGCAGTACTTC. Its protein is CATTAGLGYEQYF.

The gene calls are TRBV2 and TRBJ2-7, with 7 bases aligning to TRBD1. This CDR3 region has 14 residues. Germline CDR1 is SNHLY and CDR2 is FYNNEI. Trimming at V came to 6 bases and at J to 0 bases, leaving 5 bases not matched to a gene. CDR3 nucleotides: TGTGCCAGCAGGGTGACAGGGAACTCCTACGAGCAGTACTTC. Protein product: CASRVTGNSYEQYF.

The chain joins TRBV11-3 to TRBJ2-1, with a possible D match to TRBD2 (5 bases). CDR3 length: 15 residues. V was pared by 5 bases and J by 10 bases, with 21 bases between. Germline V gene lookup returns CDR1 SGHNT and CDR2 YENEEA. CDR3 DNA sequence: TGTGCCAGCAGCGGTTCAGAGGGAGAGGAAGGCGAGCAGTTCTTC. Translated, it gives CASSGSEGEEGEQFF.

This clone was observed a single time. The CDR3 here is CASSTSITSGGMSKQFF. In DNA, the CDR3 is TGTGCCAGTAGTACCTCCATAACTAGCGGGGGGATGTCGAAGCAGTTCTTC. The gene calls are TRBV19 and TRBJ2-1, with 12 bases lining up with TRBD2. CDR3 length equals 17 residues. V shed 4 bases and J 11 bases; nucleotides not matched to a gene: 15. The germline gives CDR1 LNHDA, CDR2 SQIVND (reference sequence).

The chain is built from TRBV19 and TRBJ2-5; no definite D call. Germline lookup yields CDR1 LNHDA and CDR2 SQIVND (reference sequence). The CDR3 totals 16 residues. The V and J ends lost 2 bases and 5 bases respectively, with 18 bases between them. For the CDR3, the DNA is TGTGCCAGTAGTATAAGCTCCGTTAAGGTCGCGGAGACCCAGTACTTC. This sequence encodes CASSISSVKVAETQYF.

This chain joins TRBV3-1 (or the pseudogene TRBV3-2) and TRBJ2-2; TRBD2 might be the D (6 bases). The CDR3 spans 13 residues. The germline V gene has CDR1 LGHDT and CDR2 YNNKEL (reference sequence). The V gene lost 4 bases and the J gene lost 5 bases, with 8 bases spanning the gap. The CDR3 region is CASSPGTTGELFF. The CDR3 nucleotides read TGTGCCAGCAGCCCTGGGACTACCGGGGAGCTGTTTTTT.

The chain uses TRBV27 and TRBJ1-5; D not certain. Germline V gives CDR1 MNHEY, CDR2 SMNVEV (reference sequence). V lost 2 bases to trimming and J lost 5 bases, with 25 bases between them. The CDR3 length is 19 residues. CDR3 region: CASSLPSDPPSGSDQPQHF. For the CDR3, the DNA is TGTGCCAGCAGTTTACCTTCGGACCCGCCGTCCGGCAGTGATCAGCCCCAGCATTTT.

The chain combines TRBV18 with TRBJ1-1, with D hard to call. Germline loops: CDR1 KGHSH, CDR2 LQKENI. This CDR3 region has 13 residues. Trimming left V 7 bases short and J 0 bases short, with 9 bases between. The CDR3 coding sequence is TGTGCCAGCTGCCAATTGGTGAACACTGAAGCTTTCTTT. Its translation is CASCQLVNTEAFF.